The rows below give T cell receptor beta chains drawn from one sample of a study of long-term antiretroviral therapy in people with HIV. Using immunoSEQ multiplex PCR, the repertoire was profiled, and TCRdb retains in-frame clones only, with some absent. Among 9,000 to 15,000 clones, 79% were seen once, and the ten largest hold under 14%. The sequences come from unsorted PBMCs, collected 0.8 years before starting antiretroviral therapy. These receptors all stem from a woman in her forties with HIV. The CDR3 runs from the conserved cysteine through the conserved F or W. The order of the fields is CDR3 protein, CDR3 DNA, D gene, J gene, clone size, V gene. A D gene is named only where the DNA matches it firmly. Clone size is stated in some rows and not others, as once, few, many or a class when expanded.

CDR3 protein: CASSEALRGTSYNEQFF
CDR3 DNA: TGTGCCAGCAGTGAAGCGCTTCGGGGAACTTCCTACAATGAGCAGTTCTTC
D gene: NA
J gene: TRBJ2-1
clone size: NA
V gene: TRBV2

CDR3 protein: CASSLVTSGGHEQFF
CDR3 DNA: TGTGCCAGCAGCTTAGTAACTAGCGGGGGGCATGAGCAGTTCTTC
D gene: TRBD2
J gene: TRBJ2-1
clone size: NA
V gene: TRBV7-2

CDR3 protein: CASSLVTSGTYEQYF
CDR3 DNA: TGTGCCAGCAGCTTAGTTACTAGCGGTACCTACGAGCAGTACTTC
D gene: TRBD2
J gene: TRBJ2-7
clone size: NA
V gene: TRBV7-8

CDR3 protein: CASSFGVVGTDTQYF
CDR3 DNA: TGCGCCAGCAGCTTTGGAGTAGTAGGCACAGATACGCAGTATTTT
D gene: NA
J gene: TRBJ2-3
clone size: NA
V gene: TRBV5-1

CDR3 protein: CASTQQGALTDTQYF
CDR3 DNA: TGTGCCAGCACCCAGCAGGGGGCGCTGACAGATACGCAGTATTTT
D gene: TRBD1
J gene: TRBJ2-3
clone size: NA
V gene: TRBV4-2

CDR3 protein: CASSLNLGTAQETQYF
CDR3 DNA: TGTGCCAGCAGTTTAAACTTGGGGACAGCACAAGAGACCCAGTACTTC
D gene: TRBD1
J gene: TRBJ2-5
clone size: NA
V gene: TRBV27

CDR3 protein: CASRFGGTDEQYF
CDR3 DNA: TGCGCCAGCAGGTTTGGGGGGACAGACGAGCAGTACTTC
D gene: NA
J gene: TRBJ2-7
clone size: large
V gene: TRBV5-1

CDR3 protein: CASSQGNSRRDTQYF
CDR3 DNA: TGCGCCAGCAGCCAAGGTAATAGCAGGCGGGATACGCAGTATTTT
D gene: NA
J gene: TRBJ2-3
clone size: NA
V gene: TRBV4-3

CDR3 protein: CASSSHGVTDTQYF
CDR3 DNA: TGTGCCAGCAGCTCCCATGGGGTCACAGATACGCAGTATTTT
D gene: NA
J gene: TRBJ2-3
clone size: NA
V gene: TRBV11-3

CDR3 protein: CASSYQQGPTGELFF
CDR3 DNA: TGTGCCAGCAGTTACCAACAGGGCCCTACCGGGGAGCTGTTTTTT
D gene: NA
J gene: TRBJ2-2
clone size: NA
V gene: TRBV6-6

CDR3 protein: CAISGTGTPIQYF
CDR3 DNA: TGTGCCATCAGTGGTACCGGGACCCCCATTCAGTACTTC
D gene: NA
J gene: TRBJ2-4
clone size: once
V gene: TRBV10-3

CDR3 protein: CASSYERSNYGYTF
CDR3 DNA: TGTGCCAGCAGTTACGAACGGAGTAACTATGGCTACACCTTC
D gene: NA
J gene: TRBJ1-2
clone size: NA
V gene: TRBV6-5

CDR3 protein: CASSQEGAGGPNEQFF
CDR3 DNA: TGCGCCAGCAGCCAAGAAGGAGCGGGAGGGCCTAATGAGCAGTTCTTC
D gene: TRBD2
J gene: TRBJ2-1
clone size: NA
V gene: TRBV4-1

CDR3 protein: CASSSRDRGFGTQYF
CDR3 DNA: TGTGCCAGCAGCTCCCGGGACAGGGGTTTCGGTACGCAGTATTTT
D gene: TRBD1
J gene: TRBJ2-3
clone size: once
V gene: TRBV7-2

CDR3 protein: CASSSRTDRNTEAFF
CDR3 DNA: TGTGCCAGCAGCAGCCGGACAGACCGGAACACTGAAGCTTTCTTT
D gene: NA
J gene: TRBJ1-1
clone size: NA
V gene: TRBV7-2

CDR3 protein: CSVGLREVSPGYEQFF
CDR3 DNA: TGCAGCGTTGGGTTACGGGAGGTTAGTCCGGGCTATGAGCAGTTCTTC
D gene: TRBD2
J gene: TRBJ2-1
clone size: NA
V gene: TRBV29-1

CDR3 protein: CASSPPAATEAFF
CDR3 DNA: TGTGCCAGCTCACCACCGGCAGCCACTGAAGCTTTCTTT
D gene: NA
J gene: TRBJ1-1
clone size: NA
V gene: TRBV18

CDR3 protein: CASSEGETQYF
CDR3 DNA: TGTGCCAGCAGTGAAGGAGAGACCCAGTACTTC
D gene: NA
J gene: TRBJ2-5
clone size: NA
V gene: TRBV2

CDR3 protein: CASSLRDEKLFF
CDR3 DNA: TGTGCCAGCAGCTTAAGGGATGAAAAACTGTTTTTT
D gene: NA
J gene: TRBJ1-4
clone size: NA
V gene: TRBV7-9

CDR3 protein: CASSQRGLADYNEQFF
CDR3 DNA: TGTGCCAGCAGCCAAAGGGGACTAGCGGACTACAATGAGCAGTTCTTC
D gene: TRBD2
J gene: TRBJ2-1
clone size: NA
V gene: TRBV14

CDR3 protein: CASSYYNSVPEQFF
CDR3 DNA: TGTGCCAGCAGCTACTACAACTCGGTACCCGAGCAGTTCTTC
D gene: NA
J gene: TRBJ2-1
clone size: NA
V gene: TRBV7-2

CDR3 protein: CASSYSVVVETQYF
CDR3 DNA: TGTGCCAGCAGTTACTCGGTGGTAGTGGAAACCCAGTACTTC
D gene: NA
J gene: TRBJ2-5
clone size: NA
V gene: TRBV6-5

CDR3 protein: CASSPLLATSTDTQYF
CDR3 DNA: TGCGCCAGCAGCCCTTTACTAGCGACTAGCACAGATACGCAGTATTTT
D gene: TRBD2
J gene: TRBJ2-3
clone size: NA
V gene: TRBV5-1

CDR3 protein: CASSYTSEEVGNIQYF
CDR3 DNA: TGTGCCAGCAGTTACACCAGTGAGGAGGTGGGAAACATTCAGTACTTC
D gene: NA
J gene: TRBJ2-4
clone size: NA
V gene: TRBV27

CDR3 protein: CASSLESRGYTF
CDR3 DNA: TGTGCCAGCAGCTTAGAGTCTCGGGGCTACACCTTC
D gene: NA
J gene: TRBJ1-2
clone size: NA
V gene: TRBV7-9

CDR3 protein: CASSTKLAGVPREQYF
CDR3 DNA: TGTGCCAGCAGCACAAAACTAGCGGGAGTTCCGAGAGAGCAGTACTTC
D gene: TRBD2
J gene: TRBJ2-7
clone size: NA
V gene: TRBV5-6

CDR3 protein: CASSSRTGNDEQYF
CDR3 DNA: TGCGCCAGCAGCTCACGGACAGGGAACGACGAGCAGTACTTC
D gene: TRBD1
J gene: TRBJ2-7
clone size: few
V gene: TRBV5-1

CDR3 protein: CASSSRTGFNYGYTF
CDR3 DNA: TGTGCCAGTAGTAGCCGGACAGGGTTTAACTATGGCTACACCTTC
D gene: TRBD1
J gene: TRBJ1-2
clone size: few
V gene: TRBV19

CDR3 protein: CASSPLWTGGNQPQHF
CDR3 DNA: TGTGCCAGTAGTCCCCTGTGGACAGGGGGCAATCAGCCCCAGCATTTT
D gene: TRBD1
J gene: TRBJ1-5
clone size: NA
V gene: TRBV19

CDR3 protein: CASSQRITGANEKLFF
CDR3 DNA: TGCGCCAGCAGCCAACGGATCACGGGTGCCAATGAAAAACTGTTTTTT
D gene: NA
J gene: TRBJ1-4
clone size: NA
V gene: TRBV4-1

CDR3 protein: CASPGTGGGKLFF
CDR3 DNA: TGTGCCAGCCCGGGGACAGGGGGTGGAAAACTGTTTTTT
D gene: TRBD1
J gene: TRBJ1-4
clone size: NA
V gene: TRBV2

CDR3 protein: CASSFFPQGQIHDWGYTF
CDR3 DNA: TGTGCCAGCAGCTTCTTCCCCCAGGGCCAAATTCATGATTGGGGCTACACCTTC
D gene: NA
J gene: TRBJ1-2
clone size: few
V gene: TRBV5-4

CDR3 protein: CASSIAGASTDTQYF
CDR3 DNA: TGTGCCAGCAGCATAGCGGGGGCTAGCACAGATACGCAGTATTTT
D gene: TRBD2
J gene: TRBJ2-3
clone size: NA
V gene: TRBV6-4

CDR3 protein: CASSLDSHNSPLHF
CDR3 DNA: TGCGCCAGCAGCTTGGACAGCCATAATTCACCCCTCCACTTT
D gene: NA
J gene: TRBJ1-6
clone size: NA
V gene: TRBV5-1

CDR3 protein: CASSPRSGSSYEQYF
CDR3 DNA: TGTGCCAGCTCACCACGGTCGGGAAGCTCCTACGAGCAGTACTTC
D gene: NA
J gene: TRBJ2-7
clone size: NA
V gene: TRBV18

CDR3 protein: CASSPDSQEQYF
CDR3 DNA: TGTGCCAGCAGCCCGGACAGCCAGGAGCAGTACTTC
D gene: NA
J gene: TRBJ2-7
clone size: NA
V gene: TRBV9

CDR3 protein: CASSLGGLQNIYEQYF
CDR3 DNA: TGTGCCAGCAGCTTGGGAGGACTCCAAAATATCTACGAGCAGTACTTC
D gene: NA
J gene: TRBJ2-7
clone size: NA
V gene: TRBV5-4

CDR3 protein: CASREGANTEAFF
CDR3 DNA: TGTGCCAGCAGAGAGGGGGCGAACACTGAAGCTTTCTTT
D gene: TRBD1
J gene: TRBJ1-1
clone size: NA
V gene: TRBV6-4

CDR3 protein: CASSLWGGVNTGELFF
CDR3 DNA: TGTGCCAGCAGTTTATGGGGAGGAGTAAACACCGGGGAGCTGTTTTTT
D gene: NA
J gene: TRBJ2-2
clone size: once
V gene: TRBV28

CDR3 protein: CAISPGTTGGMNTEAFF
CDR3 DNA: TGTGCCATCAGCCCTGGAACGACAGGGGGCATGAACACTGAAGCTTTCTTT
D gene: TRBD1
J gene: TRBJ1-1
clone size: NA
V gene: TRBV10-3

CDR3 protein: CSVEARAAGGLNNEQFF
CDR3 DNA: TGCAGCGTTGAGGCTCGGGCGGCGGGGGGACTCAACAATGAGCAGTTCTTC
D gene: TRBD2
J gene: TRBJ2-1
clone size: NA
V gene: TRBV29-1

CDR3 protein: CASSFPRQGGTGELFF
CDR3 DNA: TGCGCCAGCAGCTTCCCCCGACAGGGCGGGACCGGGGAGCTGTTTTTT
D gene: TRBD1
J gene: TRBJ2-2
clone size: NA
V gene: TRBV5-1

CDR3 protein: CASRSSGTAANEQFF
CDR3 DNA: TGCGCCAGCAGGTCTAGCGGGACGGCGGCTAATGAGCAGTTCTTC
D gene: TRBD2
J gene: TRBJ2-1
clone size: NA
V gene: TRBV5-1

CDR3 protein: CASSQPFPDEQFF
CDR3 DNA: TGTGCCAGCTCACAACCCTTCCCCGATGAGCAGTTCTTC
D gene: NA
J gene: TRBJ2-1
clone size: NA
V gene: TRBV18

CDR3 protein: CASNRNTGELFF
CDR3 DNA: TGTGCCAGCAACAGGAACACCGGGGAGCTGTTTTTT
D gene: NA
J gene: TRBJ2-2
clone size: NA
V gene: TRBV2

CDR3 protein: CASSWSVSGYEQYF
CDR3 DNA: TGTGCCAGCAGCTGGTCCGTGAGCGGTTACGAGCAGTACTTC
D gene: NA
J gene: TRBJ2-7
clone size: NA
V gene: TRBV7-2

CDR3 protein: CASTPKGGNNEKLFF
CDR3 DNA: TGTGCCAGTACACCAAAAGGGGGTAATAATGAAAAACTGTTTTTT
D gene: NA
J gene: TRBJ1-4
clone size: NA
V gene: TRBV2

CDR3 protein: CASSLDRGYGYTF
CDR3 DNA: TGTGCCAGCAGCTTAGACAGGGGCTATGGCTACACCTTC
D gene: TRBD1
J gene: TRBJ1-2
clone size: few
V gene: TRBV7-2

CDR3 protein: CASSLIAGMVDTQYF
CDR3 DNA: TGTGCCAGCAGCTTAATAGCGGGAATGGTAGATACGCAGTATTTT
D gene: TRBD2
J gene: TRBJ2-3
clone size: NA
V gene: TRBV7-6

CDR3 protein: CASSSGTGRYEQYF
CDR3 DNA: TGTGCCAGCAGCTCCGGGACAGGGCGATACGAGCAGTACTTC
D gene: TRBD1
J gene: TRBJ2-7
clone size: medium-sized
V gene: TRBV7-2

CDR3 protein: CASSFTSGHTDTQYF
CDR3 DNA: TGTGCCAGCAGCTTTACTAGCGGGCACACAGATACGCAGTATTTT
D gene: TRBD2
J gene: TRBJ2-3
clone size: NA
V gene: TRBV7-3

CDR3 protein: CASSALTGELFF
CDR3 DNA: TGTGCCAGCTCAGCACTTACCGGGGAGCTGTTTTTT
D gene: NA
J gene: TRBJ2-2
clone size: NA
V gene: TRBV18

CDR3 protein: CASSLLRGLAYEQYF
CDR3 DNA: TGTGCCAGCAGTTTACTTAGAGGGCTAGCCTACGAGCAGTACTTC
D gene: NA
J gene: TRBJ2-7
clone size: few
V gene: TRBV6-5

CDR3 protein: CASSLHKSPTEAFF
CDR3 DNA: TGTGCCAGCAGTTTGCACAAATCCCCTACTGAAGCTTTCTTT
D gene: NA
J gene: TRBJ1-1
clone size: NA
V gene: TRBV28

CDR3 protein: CASSPGTGEWETQYF
CDR3 DNA: TGCGCCAGCAGCCCAGGGACAGGGGAATGGGAGACCCAGTACTTC
D gene: TRBD1
J gene: TRBJ2-5
clone size: NA
V gene: TRBV5-1

CDR3 protein: CASSQDGRGWGTEAFF
CDR3 DNA: TGTGCCAGCAGCCAAGATGGGCGGGGTTGGGGCACTGAAGCTTTCTTT
D gene: NA
J gene: TRBJ1-1
clone size: NA
V gene: TRBV4-2

CDR3 protein: CASSEGGRGTDTQYF
CDR3 DNA: TGTGCCAGCAGTGAGGGGGGCCGGGGCACAGATACGCAGTATTTT
D gene: NA
J gene: TRBJ2-3
clone size: few
V gene: TRBV2

CDR3 protein: CATRDGMNTEAFF
CDR3 DNA: TGCGCCACCCGGGACGGTATGAACACTGAAGCTTTCTTT
D gene: NA
J gene: TRBJ1-1
clone size: NA
V gene: TRBV5-1

CDR3 protein: CASSLFGAPYEQYF
CDR3 DNA: TGCGCCAGCAGCTTGTTCGGGGCCCCCTACGAGCAGTACTTC
D gene: NA
J gene: TRBJ2-7
clone size: NA
V gene: TRBV5-1

CDR3 protein: CASSEAPGLDQSLAKNIQYF
CDR3 DNA: TGTGCCAGCAGTGAAGCGCCGGGACTAGACCAATCCTTAGCCAAAAACATTCAGTACTTC
D gene: TRBD2
J gene: TRBJ2-4
clone size: NA
V gene: TRBV2